This T cell receptor beta chain was recovered during a study of blood T cells in healthy people across ages. Using a J-beta primer mix together with a sample-barcoded 5' primer, a second PCR was run for roughly 6 to 11 cycles. A single record per CDR3 protein comes from TCRdb applying MiXCR to the 5' RACE reads. Among around 1,900,000 distinct CDR3 sequences listed, roughly two fifths were seen once. Germline assignment: CDR1 SGHVS and CDR2 FQNEAQ. The CDR3 length is 17 residues. As concerns this clonotype: At one of its ends the junction is not consistent with the germline gene, which may arise from a read error.

The V and J genes are TRBV7-8 and TRBJ1-2; maybe TRBD1 (6 bases). Input material: blood. The TCR was taken from a human donor in good health. The chain's CDR3 is CAGSRTRTHTGLGGYTF. The CDR3, as DNA: TGTGCCGGCAGCCGAACCCGAACACATACAGGGCTGGGTGGCTACACCTTC.